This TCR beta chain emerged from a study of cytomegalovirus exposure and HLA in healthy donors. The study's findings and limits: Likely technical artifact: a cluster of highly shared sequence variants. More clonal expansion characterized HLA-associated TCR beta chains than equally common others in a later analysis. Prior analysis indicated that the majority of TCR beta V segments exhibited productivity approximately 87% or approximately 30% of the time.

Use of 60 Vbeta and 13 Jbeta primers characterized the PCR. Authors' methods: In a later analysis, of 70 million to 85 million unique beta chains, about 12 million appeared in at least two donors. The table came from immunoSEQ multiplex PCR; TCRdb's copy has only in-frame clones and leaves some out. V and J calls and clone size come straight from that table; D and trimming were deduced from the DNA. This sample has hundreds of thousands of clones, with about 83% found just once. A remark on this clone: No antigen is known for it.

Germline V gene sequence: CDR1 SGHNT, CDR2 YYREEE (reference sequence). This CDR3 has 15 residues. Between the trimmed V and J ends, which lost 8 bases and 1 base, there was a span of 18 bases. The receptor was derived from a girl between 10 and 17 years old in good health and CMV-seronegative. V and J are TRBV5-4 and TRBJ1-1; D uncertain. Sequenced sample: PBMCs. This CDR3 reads CASRVKTQENTEAFF. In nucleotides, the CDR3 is TGTGCCAGTAGAGTTAAGACCCAGGAGAACACTGAAGCTTTCTTT.